This TCR beta chain was captured in a study of blood T cell repertoires in COVID-19. Looking at the study overall: Samples of COVID-19 (acute and convalescent) were obtained from the United States, Italy and Spain. Sample material is recorded as cDNA or gDNA derived from T cells, B-cell-depleted T cells, or PBMCs.

Original data processing: Reference gene primer amplification gave nucleated cell count estimates. Sequencing was performed with immunoSEQ multiplex PCR; in TCRdb, only in-frame clones are kept and a portion is missing. The DNA was the basis for D and trimming; V, J and clone size are from that table. The table records some 490,000 clones, 70% to 90% of them present only once. CDR1 SGHAT and CDR2 FQNNGV come from the germline V gene. The CDR3 length is 15 residues. V gave up 5 bases and J gave up 2 bases, with 15 bases separating them. The material sequenced was peripheral blood. This clonotype originated in a human donor in a cohort sampled during active COVID-19. This chain connects TRBV11-2 to TRBJ1-2; D is ambiguous. CDR3 nucleotides: TGTGCCAGCAGCCGAATTTCTGGGCCAAACTATGGCTACACCTTC. Residues: CASSRISGPNYGYTF.